This T cell receptor (beta chain) was obtained from a study of hypomethylating agent response in myelodysplastic syndrome. Study information: The mean patient age was about 70 +/- 6 years, and diploid cytogenetics predominated.

The junction had 5 bases not matched to a gene; V was cut back by 4 bases and J by 2 bases. In germline, CDR1 is LGHNA, CDR2 YNFKEQ. This CDR3 has 15 residues. As regards this clone: Its antigen remains unidentified.

Study results and limitations: No significant post-treatment change in richness, rarefaction diversity or clonality, across all patients or response groups. Non-responders showed more contracted clonotypes post-treatment, while responders showed more novel ones.

Two replicates of around 200 ng each gave 400 ng DNA per sample, survey resolution. Only in-frame clones appear in the TCRdb table, and some are missing; sequencing was by immunoSEQ multiplex PCR. The sample carries a few thousand clones, roughly 86% recorded once. This chain joins TRBV4-2 and TRBJ1-3; 7 bases match TRBD1. This clonotype was obtained from a human donor with myelodysplastic syndrome. This specimen consisted of bone marrow, obtained before or after starting hypomethylating agent treatment for myelodysplastic syndrome (not recorded which). CDR3 loop: CASSLQGLTGNTIYF. The CDR3 region has the DNA TGTGCCAGCAGCCTACAGGGGTTGACTGGAAACACCATATATTTT.